The 11 T cell receptor beta chains given below trace back to one sample, sequenced in a study of blood T cell repertoires in COVID-19. Sequencing used immunoSEQ multiplex PCR; TCRdb keeps in-frame clones, though not all of them. This repertoire shows around 120,000 clones, around 87% found once; its top ten account for 7.7%. The sequenced sample consisted of peripheral blood. The receptors come from a human donor in a cohort sampled during active COVID-19.

The chain uses TRBV6-5 and TRBJ2-1; a possible D gene is TRBD2 (5 bases). Trimming left V 5 bases short and J 3 bases short, with 14 bases between. Germline V gene lookup returns CDR1 MNHEY and CDR2 SVGAGI. The CDR3 spans 15 residues. In DNA, the CDR3 is TGTGCCAGCAGTAACCTCCCGGGATTCTACAATGAGCAGTTCTTC. This encodes CASSNLPGFYNEQFF.

The chain couples TRBV7-3 to TRBJ2-7, with a tentative D call TRBD2 (5 bases). The V end was cut by 6 bases, the J end by 3 bases, with 12 bases between. The CDR3 extends over 13 amino acids. From germline, CDR1 is SGHTA and CDR2 FQGTGA. The CDR3 protein is CASRQTIYYEQYF. The CDR3 coding sequence is TGTGCCAGCAGACAGACTATATACTACGAGCAGTACTTC.

This clone was counted once. This chain connects TRBV6-6 to TRBJ1-2; possible D gene TRBD1, 6 bases. Trimming took off 3 bases at V and 10 bases at J, with 15 bases between the two ends. Germline V gene sequence: CDR1 MNHNY, CDR2 SVGAGI (reference sequence). This CDR3 is built from 13 residues. The CDR3 region is CASSYGDRIAYTF. The CDR3 DNA follows: TGTGCCAGCAGTTATGGAGACAGGATTGCCTACACCTTC.

This chain connects TRBV5-1 to TRBJ2-2, with 13 bases identical to TRBD2. The V segment lost 4 bases and the J segment 0 bases; nucleotides outside the gene matches: 3. This CDR3 has 17 residues. The germline V gene has CDR1 SGHRS and CDR2 YFSETQ. The DNA for the CDR3 is TGCGCCAGCAGCCCAGGACTAGCGGGAGCGAACACCGGGGAGCTGTTTTTT. Its translation: CASSPGLAGANTGELFF.

The chain uses TRBV28 and TRBJ2-5; tentatively, D is TRBD1 (5 bases). With 3 bases removed from V and 1 base from J, the gap between germline ends came to 18 bases. Germline CDR1 reads MDHEN; CDR2 reads SYDVKM. This CDR3 comprises 17 residues. In DNA form, the CDR3 reads TGTGCCAGCAGTTTCCTTAGGCGAAGTAGGGGCCAAGAGACCCAGTACTTC. This sequence encodes CASSFLRRSRGQETQYF.

Worth noting for this clone: A much larger clone lies a single base off, so this may be a read error. The CDR3 region has the DNA TGTGCCAGCAGCTTATCCTCGAACACTGAAGCTTTCTTT. Translating gives CASSLSSNTEAFF. The rearrangement links TRBV7-9 to TRBJ1-1; no clear D. Trimming cost V 2 bases and J 1 base, with 5 bases left between them. The CDR3 length is 13 residues. Per germline, CDR1 SEHNR and CDR2 FQNEAQ (reference sequence).

J is TRBJ1-1 and V is TRBV9; D is perhaps TRBD1 (6 bases). V was pared by 0 bases and J by 8 bases, with 11 bases between. Germline V gene sequence: CDR1 SGDLS, CDR2 YYNGEE. This CDR3 is 13 amino acids long. CDR3 coding DNA: TGTGCCAGCAGCGTAGTAGGGGGACAAGAAGCTTTCTTT. It encodes CASSVVGGQEAFF.

This clone was counted once. The chain couples TRBV6-5 to TRBJ2-7; no reliable D call. CDR3 length equals 10 residues. Germline loops: CDR1 MNHEY, CDR2 SVGAGI. V gave up 6 bases and J gave up 3 bases, with 3 bases separating them. In DNA form, the CDR3 reads TGTGCCAGCAGCCACTACGAGCAGTACTTC. This gives the protein CASSHYEQYF.

The chain is built from TRBV6-5 and TRBJ2-7, with 7 nucleotides matching TRBD1. This CDR3 region has 14 residues. Germline V gene lookup returns CDR1 MNHEY and CDR2 SVGAGI. J lost 6 bases, V lost 8 bases, and 13 bases had no gene match. The CDR3, as DNA: TGTGCCAGCGCCCGGGACAGCATTTTAAGCGAGCAGTACTTC. Amino acids: CASARDSILSEQYF.

A single count supports this clone. The J gene is TRBJ1-5, the V gene TRBV15, with 10 bases that match TRBD1. CDR1 LNHNV and CDR2 YYDKDF come from the germline V gene (reference sequence). Trimming took 1 base from V and 0 from J; bases not matched to a gene: 9. This CDR3 is 19 amino acids long. The CDR3 reads CATSRGGQGRQNSNQPQHF. In DNA form, the CDR3 reads TGTGCCACCAGCAGAGGGGGACAGGGGCGCCAAAATAGCAATCAGCCCCAGCATTTT.

The table lists this clone with a few counts. The rearrangement uses TRBV4-1 and TRBJ1-2; 8 nucleotides agree with TRBD1. Trimming cost V 5 bases and J 6 bases; bases outside gene matches: 8. The length of the CDR3 is 14 residues. CDR1 is MGHRA and CDR2 is YSYEKL in the germline V gene. CDR3 amino acids: CASSSGGRGHGYTF. The DNA for the CDR3 is TGCGCCAGCAGCTCGGGAGGCAGGGGGCATGGCTACACCTTC.